This T cell receptor beta chain was observed in a study of T cell responses to AZD1222 COVID-19 vaccine. Findings and caveats of the study: A rise in Spike-specific TCR breadth and depth followed two AZD1222 doses. Nearly half of unique spike-specific TCRs reportedly avoided B.1.351 and B.1.1.7 mutated regions.

This clone was seen only once. Its antigen is unknown. There are 14 residues in the CDR3. The V gene's germline CDR1 is MNHEY and CDR2 SVGEGT. The V end was cut by 2 bases, the J end by 4 bases, with 11 bases between. Second doses that came at about 4 or about 12 weeks were put together. The assay was immunoSEQ multiplex PCR, and TCRdb's table has in-frame clones only and misses some. Of some 140,000 clones in the sample, roughly 93% are singletons; the top ten hold approximately 6.5%. This sequence originates from an adult who received the AZD1222 COVID-19 vaccine. The material sequenced was peripheral blood, taken 28 days after the second AZD1222 dose. The rearrangement links TRBV6-2 or TRBV6-3 to TRBJ1-1, with TRBD1 as a possible D gene (5 bases). In DNA form, the CDR3 reads TGTGCCAGCAGTTACGGAGGGGTGACCACTGAAGCTTTCTTT. Encoded protein: CASSYGGVTTEAFF.